Listed below are T cell receptor beta chains from one sample, sequenced in a study of blood T cell repertoires in COVID-19. This table comes from immunoSEQ multiplex PCR, and its TCRdb copy is limited to in-frame clones, with some not included. This sample has about 50,000 clones, with under 85% found just once. Sequencing input: peripheral blood. The receptors come from a man aged 60 to 69 with acute or convalescent COVID-19. Both conserved end residues are part of each CDR3. The D gene is left open where the match is weak. Only part of the rows carry a size: once, few, many, or a class if the clone is expanded.

>TRBJ2-2|TRBV9|TRBD1|-
TGTGCCAGCAGCGTTACAGGGGGCACCGGGGAGCTGTTTTTT
CASSVTGGTGELFF
>TRBJ2-7|TRBV4-1|TRBD2|few
TGCGCCAGCAGCCAAGCCTTTAGCGGGGGGGCCTACGAGCAGTACTTC
CASSQAFSGGAYEQYF
>TRBJ1-2|TRBV5-8|-|-
TGTGCCAGCAGCTCAGGCCGACAGGCCCTTAGCGATGGCTACACCTTC
CASSSGRQALSDGYTF
>TRBJ2-7|TRBV27|TRBD2|once
TGTGCCAGCAGTCCGGGACTAGCGGTCTACGAGCAGTACTTC
CASSPGLAVYEQYF
>TRBJ2-1|TRBV7-3|-|-
TGTGCCAGCAGCCCCACAGGAGGGTGGGATGAGCAGTTCTTC
CASSPTGGWDEQFF
>TRBJ1-2|TRBV4-1|TRBD1|-
TGCGCCAGCAGCCAAGGGGTGGGACAGCCCAACTATGGCTACACCTTC
CASSQGVGQPNYGYTF
>TRBJ1-2|TRBV9|-|-
TGTGCCAGCAGCCAACAAAGGACAGCTTATGGCTACACCTTC
CASSQQRTAYGYTF
>TRBJ2-7|TRBV4-1|-|-
TGCGCCAGCAGCCAAATGGCGGCCCCCTCCTACGAGCAGTACTTC
CASSQMAAPSYEQYF
>TRBJ2-5|TRBV24-1|-|-
TGTGCCACCAGTGATGGGCCAAAAGAGACCCAGTACTTC
CATSDGPKETQYF
>TRBJ2-7|TRBV11-2|TRBD1|-
TGTGCCAGCAGCCAAGCCGGACAGGTGCAGTACTTC
CASSQAGQVQYF
>TRBJ1-4|TRBV5-8|-|-
TGTGCCAGCAGCTCGCCACAGGGAAGAGAAAAACTGTTTTTT
CASSSPQGREKLFF
>TRBJ1-5|TRBV24-1|TRBD1|-
TGTGCCACCAGTGATCCGACAGGGGTGGATCAGCCCCAGCATTTT
CATSDPTGVDQPQHF
>TRBJ2-7|TRBV6-5|TRBD2|-
TGTGCCAGCAGTTACCAGAGACTAGCGGGTGTGTACGAGCAGTACTTC
CASSYQRLAGVYEQYF
>TRBJ2-3|TRBV11-2|-|-
TGTGCCAGCAGGTCGATTCGAACACTAGTCTCAAAGGATACGCAGTATTTT
CASRSIRTLVSKDTQYF
>TRBJ2-1|TRBV18|-|-
TGTGCCAGCTCACCACGCGGGACGACGAATGAGCAGTTCTTC
CASSPRGTTNEQFF
>TRBJ2-7|TRBV20-1|TRBD2|-
TGCAGTGCAGGGAGGGGATACGAGCAGTACTTC
CSAGRGYEQYF